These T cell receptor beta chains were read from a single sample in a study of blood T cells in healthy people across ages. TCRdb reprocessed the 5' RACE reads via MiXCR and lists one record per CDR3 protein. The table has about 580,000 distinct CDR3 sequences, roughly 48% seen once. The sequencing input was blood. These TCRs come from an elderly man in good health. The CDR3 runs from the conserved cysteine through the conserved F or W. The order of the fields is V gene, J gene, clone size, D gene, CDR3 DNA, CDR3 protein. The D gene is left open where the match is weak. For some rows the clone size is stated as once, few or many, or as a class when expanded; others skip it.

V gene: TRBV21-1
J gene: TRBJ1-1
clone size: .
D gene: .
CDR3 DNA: TGTGCCAGCATCGAACAGGGGAACACTGAAGCTTTCTTT
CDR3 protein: CASIEQGNTEAFF

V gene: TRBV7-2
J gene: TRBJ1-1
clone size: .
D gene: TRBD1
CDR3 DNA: TGTGCCAGCAGCTCACAGGGGGCCCTCGTGGGCACTGAAGCTTTCTTT
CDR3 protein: CASSSQGALVGTEAFF

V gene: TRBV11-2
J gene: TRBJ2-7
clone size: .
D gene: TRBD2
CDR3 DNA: TGTGCCAGCAGCCCAGAGGTAGCGGGGTACAATGAGCAGTACTTC
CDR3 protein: CASSPEVAGYNEQYF

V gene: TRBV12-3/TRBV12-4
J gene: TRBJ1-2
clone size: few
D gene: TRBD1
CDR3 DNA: TGTGCCAGCTTGGACAGGGTCGCTGGCTACACCTTC
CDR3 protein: CASLDRVAGYTF

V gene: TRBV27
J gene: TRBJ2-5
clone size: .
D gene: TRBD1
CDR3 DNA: TGTGCCAGCAGTTTTGACAGGGGGGGCCAAGAGACCCAGTACTTC
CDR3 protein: CASSFDRGGQETQYF

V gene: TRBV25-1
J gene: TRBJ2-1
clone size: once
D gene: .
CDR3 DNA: TGTGCCAGCAAGAGGGGGGGTAACAATGAGCAGTTCTTC
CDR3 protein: CASKRGGNNEQFF

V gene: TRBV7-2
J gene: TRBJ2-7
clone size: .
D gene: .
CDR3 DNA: TGTGCCAGCAGCTCCCAACCGGGCAGAGGGTCCTACGAGCAGTACTTC
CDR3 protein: CASSSQPGRGSYEQYF

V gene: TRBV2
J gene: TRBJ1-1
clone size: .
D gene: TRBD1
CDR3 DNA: TGTGCCAGCAGGGCCGGGACAGGGAGGGGGAACACTGAAGCTTTCTTT
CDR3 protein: CASRAGTGRGNTEAFF

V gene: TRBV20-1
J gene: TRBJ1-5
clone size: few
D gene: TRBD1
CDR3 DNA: TGCAGTGCTAGAAGACAGGGTGATCAGCCCCAGCATTTT
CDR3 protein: CSARRQGDQPQHF

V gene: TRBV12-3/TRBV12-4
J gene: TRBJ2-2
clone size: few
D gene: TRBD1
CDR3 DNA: TGTGCCAGCACTTTCGTGGACAGGGGGAACACCGGGGAGCTGTTTTTT
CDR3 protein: CASTFVDRGNTGELFF

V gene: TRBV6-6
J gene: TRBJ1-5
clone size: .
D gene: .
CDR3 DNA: TGTGCCAGCAGAGAAGTCGGACAGCCGAATCAGCCCCAGCATTTT
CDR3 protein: CASREVGQPNQPQHF

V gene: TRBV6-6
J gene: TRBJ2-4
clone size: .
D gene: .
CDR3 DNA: TGTGCCAGCACCACCGACAGAGCCAAAAACATTCAGTACTTC
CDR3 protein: CASTTDRAKNIQYF

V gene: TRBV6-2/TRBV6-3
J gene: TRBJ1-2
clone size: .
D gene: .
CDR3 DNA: TGTGCCAGCAGCCGAACGGGCTGGACAGATGGCTACACCTTC
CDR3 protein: CASSRTGWTDGYTF

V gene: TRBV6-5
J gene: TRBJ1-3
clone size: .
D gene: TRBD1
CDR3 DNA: TGTGCCAGCAGTTACTCGGGCAACTCAGGGGGTTTTGGAAACACCATATATTTT
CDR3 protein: CASSYSGNSGGFGNTIYF

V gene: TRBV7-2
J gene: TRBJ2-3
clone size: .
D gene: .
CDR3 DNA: TGTGCCAGCAGCCCGCGAGGGGGGCGGGGCACAGATACGCAGTATTTT
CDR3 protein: CASSPRGGRGTDTQYF

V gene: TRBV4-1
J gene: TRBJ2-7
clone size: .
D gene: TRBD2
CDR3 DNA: TGCGCCAGCAGCCAAGAACGGCGGCGGGGGGCTGTACTCTCCTACGAGCAGTACTTC
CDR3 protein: CASSQERRRGAVLSYEQYF

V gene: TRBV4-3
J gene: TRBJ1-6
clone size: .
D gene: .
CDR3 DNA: TGCGCCAGCAGCCGGGGGGAATTGTCACCCCTCCACTTT
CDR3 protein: CASSRGELSPLHF

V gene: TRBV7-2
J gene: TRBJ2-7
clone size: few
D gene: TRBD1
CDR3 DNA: TGTGCCAGCAGCTTAGGAAGGGGGCAGGGCGAGCAGTACTTC
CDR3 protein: CASSLGRGQGEQYF

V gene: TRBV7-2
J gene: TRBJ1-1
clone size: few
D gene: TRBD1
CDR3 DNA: TGTGCCAGCAGCTCGACAGGGCTAAACACTGAAGCTTTCTTT
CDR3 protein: CASSSTGLNTEAFF

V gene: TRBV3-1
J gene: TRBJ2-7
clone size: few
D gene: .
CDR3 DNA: TGTGCCAGCAGCGTCCTACCTGACAAACCTAGGGAGCAGTACTTC
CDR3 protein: CASSVLPDKPREQYF

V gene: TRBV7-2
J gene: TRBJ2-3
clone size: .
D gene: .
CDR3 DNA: TGTGCCAGCAGCTCTGACTTGGGTAGGCCCAATACGCAGTATTTT
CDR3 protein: CASSSDLGRPNTQYF

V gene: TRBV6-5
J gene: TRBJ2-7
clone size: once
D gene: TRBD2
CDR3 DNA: TGTGCCAGCAGGGGACTAGCGGGGGATAACGAGCAGTACTTC
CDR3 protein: CASRGLAGDNEQYF

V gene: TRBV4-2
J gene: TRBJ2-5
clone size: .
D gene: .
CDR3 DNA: TGTGCCAGCAGCCAAGCGAGCGGCCAAGAGACCCAGTACTTC
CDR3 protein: CASSQASGQETQYF

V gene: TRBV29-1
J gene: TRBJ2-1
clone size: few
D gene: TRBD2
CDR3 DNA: TGCAGCGTTGAGGGGCTAGCGGGAGGGGATGAGCAGTTCTTC
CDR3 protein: CSVEGLAGGDEQFF

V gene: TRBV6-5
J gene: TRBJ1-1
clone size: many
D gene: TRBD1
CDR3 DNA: TGTGCCAGCAGTTACGCTGGACAGGGGATGAACACTGAAGCTTTCTTT
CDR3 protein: CASSYAGQGMNTEAFF

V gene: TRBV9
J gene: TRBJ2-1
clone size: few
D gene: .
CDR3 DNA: TGTGCCAGCAGCGTAGTATCTGGGGATGAGCAGTTCTTC
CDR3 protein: CASSVVSGDEQFF

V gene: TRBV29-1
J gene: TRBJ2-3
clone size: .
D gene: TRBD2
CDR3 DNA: TGCAGCGTTCTACTAGCGGGGCACAGCACAGATACGCAGTATTTT
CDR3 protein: CSVLLAGHSTDTQYF

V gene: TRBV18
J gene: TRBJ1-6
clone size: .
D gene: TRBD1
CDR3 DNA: TGTGCCAGCTCACCGGACAGGGTGAACAGTGGCCCCCTCCACTTT
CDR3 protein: CASSPDRVNSGPLHF

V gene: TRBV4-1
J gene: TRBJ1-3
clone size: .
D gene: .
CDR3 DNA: TGCGCCAGCAGCCAAGGGACAAATGGAAACACCATATATTTT
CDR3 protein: CASSQGTNGNTIYF

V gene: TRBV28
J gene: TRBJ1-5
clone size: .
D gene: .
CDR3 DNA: TGTGCCAGCAGACAGACGGATCAGCCCCAGCATTTT
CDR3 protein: CASRQTDQPQHF

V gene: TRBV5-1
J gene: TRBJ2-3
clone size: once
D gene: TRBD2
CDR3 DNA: TGCGCCAGCAGCTTGCCCCTAGCGGGAGGGATTGATACGCAGTATTTT
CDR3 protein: CASSLPLAGGIDTQYF

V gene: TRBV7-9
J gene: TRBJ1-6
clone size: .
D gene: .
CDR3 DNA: TGTGCCAGCAGCTTAACCGGCGGGGGAGGGTCACCCCTCCACTTT
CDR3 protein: CASSLTGGGGSPLHF

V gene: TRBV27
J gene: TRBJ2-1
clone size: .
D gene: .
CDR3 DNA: TGTGCCAGCAGTCGACCAGGGACTGAGCAGTTCTTC
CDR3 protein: CASSRPGTEQFF

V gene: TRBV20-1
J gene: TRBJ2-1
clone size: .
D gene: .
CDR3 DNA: TGCAGTGCTGCTCCCACCGGGGTGGGTGAGCAGTTCTTC
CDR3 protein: CSAAPTGVGEQFF

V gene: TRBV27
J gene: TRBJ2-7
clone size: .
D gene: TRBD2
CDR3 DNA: TGTGCCAGCAGTTTAAACGCCGGGACTAGCGAATCCTACGAGCAGTACTTC
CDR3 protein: CASSLNAGTSESYEQYF

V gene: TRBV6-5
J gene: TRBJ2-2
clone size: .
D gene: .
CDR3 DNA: TGTGCCAGCACCCTAGTGGGGAGGAACACCGGGGAGCTGTTTTTT
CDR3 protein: CASTLVGRNTGELFF

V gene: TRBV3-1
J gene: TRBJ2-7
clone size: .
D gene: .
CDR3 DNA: TGTGCCAGCAGCCTCCTACAGGGGTCGGGGGCGCAGTACTTC
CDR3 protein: CASSLLQGSGAQYF

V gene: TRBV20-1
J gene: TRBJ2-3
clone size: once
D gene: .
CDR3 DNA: TGCAGTGCTGGAGATCGGCTGCGGGGAGATACGCAGTATTTT
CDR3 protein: CSAGDRLRGDTQYF

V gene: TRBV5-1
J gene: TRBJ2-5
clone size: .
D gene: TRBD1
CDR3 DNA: TGCGCCAGCAGCTTGGACAGGGGGATCCAAGAGGCCCAGTACTTC
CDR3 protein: CASSLDRGIQEAQYF

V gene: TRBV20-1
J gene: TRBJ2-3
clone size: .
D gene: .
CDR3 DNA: TGCAGTGCTAGAGCCCACACAGATACGCAGTATTTT
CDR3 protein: CSARAHTDTQYF

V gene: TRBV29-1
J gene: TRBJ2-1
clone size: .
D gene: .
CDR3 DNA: TGCAGCGTTGAAGGGACAGAATTCTCCTACAATGAGCAGTTCTTC
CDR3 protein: CSVEGTEFSYNEQFF

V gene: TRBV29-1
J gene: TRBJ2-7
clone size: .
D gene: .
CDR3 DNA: TGCAGCGTTGAGGATCGTCGGGGGTTGATGGACGAGCAGTACTTC
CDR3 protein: CSVEDRRGLMDEQYF

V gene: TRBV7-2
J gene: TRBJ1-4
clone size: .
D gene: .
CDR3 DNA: TGTGCCAGCAGCCTCCTGTCGGGACCCAGTAATGAAAAACTGTTTTTT
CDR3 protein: CASSLLSGPSNEKLFF

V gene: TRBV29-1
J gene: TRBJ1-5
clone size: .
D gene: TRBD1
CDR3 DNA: TGCAGCGTTGGCCGGACAGGGGCCTCGAGTACGCAGCATTTT
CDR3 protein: CSVGRTGASSTQHF

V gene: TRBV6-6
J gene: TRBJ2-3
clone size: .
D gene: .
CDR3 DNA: TGTGCCAACGTATGGGGGGGCCCAGATACGCAGTATTTT
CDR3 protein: CANVWGGPDTQYF

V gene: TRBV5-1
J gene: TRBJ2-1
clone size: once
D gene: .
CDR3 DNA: TGCGCCAGCAGCCCTGGCGAGGAGATGTCGGCGAACAATGGGCAGTTCTTC
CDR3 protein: CASSPGEEMSANNGQFF

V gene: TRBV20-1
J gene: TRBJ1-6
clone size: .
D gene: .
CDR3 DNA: TGCAGTGCTAGTAAGGGCCGCTCCTATAATTCACCCCTCCACTTT
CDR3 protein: CSASKGRSYNSPLHF

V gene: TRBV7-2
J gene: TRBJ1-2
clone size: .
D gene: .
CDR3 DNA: TGTGCCAGCAGCTTTGTACTTCCAAGTAATGGCTACACCTTC
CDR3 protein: CASSFVLPSNGYTF

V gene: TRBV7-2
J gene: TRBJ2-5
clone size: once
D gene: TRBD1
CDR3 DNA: TGTGCCAGCGGCCCGCATGGAACAGGGGCTTGGGAGCAGTACTTC
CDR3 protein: CASGPHGTGAWEQYF

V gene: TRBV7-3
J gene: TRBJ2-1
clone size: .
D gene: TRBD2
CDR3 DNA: TGTGCCAGCAGCTCCACTGGGCGGGAGGGTTACAATGAGCAGTTCTTC
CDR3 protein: CASSSTGREGYNEQFF

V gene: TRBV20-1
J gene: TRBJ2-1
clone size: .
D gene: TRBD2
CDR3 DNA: TGCAGTGCCAACAAGCGGGACCCCTACAATGAGCAGTTCTTC
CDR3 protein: CSANKRDPYNEQFF